The next 19 T cell receptor beta chains were all read from a single sample in a study of CD8+ T cells in alopecia areata. Sequencing templates came from extracted RNA that was reverse transcribed into cDNA. Measured with immunoSEQ multiplex PCR; TCRdb has only the in-frame clones, and not every one. The sample consists of some 150,000 clones, under 60% of them appearing once. Sequenced here: CD8+ T cells sorted from blood, sampled at week 0. All receptors derive from a human donor with alopecia areata.

Only a few counts were recorded for this clone. V is TRBV7-8 and J is TRBJ2-5; TRBD2 matches at 10 bases. The CDR3 sequence is 15 residues long. CDR1 SGHVS and CDR2 FQNEAQ come from the germline V gene. V lost 6 bases to trimming and J lost 5 bases; unmatched junction nucleotides: 9. The CDR3 here is CASSATSGPLETQYF. CDR3 nucleotides: TGTGCCAGCAGTGCGACTAGCGGGCCTTTGGAGACCCAGTACTTC. The full variable domain, rest sourced from reference TRBV7-8 and TRBJ2-5, is GAGVSQSPRYKVAKRGQDVALRCDPISGHVSLFWYQQALGQGPEFLTYFQNEAQLDKSGLPSDRFFAERPEGSVSTLKIQRTQQEDSAVYLCASSATSGPLETQYFGPGTRLLVL.

This clone showed up just a few times. The chain links TRBV7-3 to TRBJ2-3; 9 bases map to TRBD2. The CDR3 length is 15 residues. Germline trimming cut 4 bases from V and 0 bases from J; bases unmatched to any gene: 2. The germline gives CDR1 SGHTA, CDR2 FQGTGA. The CDR3 loop reads CASSSLAGSTDTQYF. CDR3 nucleotides: TGTGCCAGCAGCTCCCTAGCGGGAAGCACAGATACGCAGTATTTT. Full variable domain (missing parts from reference TRBV7-3 and TRBJ2-3): GAGVSQTPSNKVTEKGKYVELRCDPISGHTALYWYRQSLGQGPEFLIYFQGTGAADDSGLPNDRFFAVRPEGSVSTLKIQRTERGDSAVYLCASSSLAGSTDTQYFGPGTRLTVL.

J is TRBJ2-3 and V is TRBV30; 10 nucleotides align to TRBD2. With 0 bases clipped from V and 7 bases from J, the junction kept 10 bases outside the gene matches. Germline assignment: CDR1 GTSNPN and CDR2 SVGIG (reference sequence). This CDR3 has 16 amino acids. CDR3 in amino acids: CAWSVASGGALNTQYF. The CDR3 nucleotides read TGTGCCTGGAGTGTGGCGAGCGGGGGGGCCTTGAATACGCAGTATTTT.

The chain recombines TRBV4-3 with TRBJ2-1; D is perhaps TRBD2 (6 bases). Germline V CDR1 and CDR2: LGHNA, YSLEER. The V and J ends lost 1 base and 5 bases respectively, with 9 bases between them. The CDR3 consists of 14 residues. DNA of the CDR3: TGCGCCAGCAGCCAAGTTACGGGGGACAATGAGCAGTTCTTC. It specifies CASSQVTGDNEQFF.

The CDR3 coding sequence is TGTGCCAGTAGTATAGGGGAGCCGCTGAACACTGAAGCTTTCTTT. It specifies CASSIGEPLNTEAFF. This rearrangement joins TRBV19 to TRBJ1-1; D is undetermined. There are 15 residues in the CDR3. Trimming removed 1 base at V and 0 bases at J, with 9 bases between. The germline V gene has CDR1 LNHDA and CDR2 SQIVND (reference sequence).

There are a few counts of this clone. The chain is built from TRBV7-2 and TRBJ2-1; TRBD1 is a possible D gene (5 bases). CDR1 is SGHTA and CDR2 is FQGNSA in the germline V gene. Trimming left V 7 bases short and J 0 bases short, with 13 bases between. The CDR3 spans 15 residues. The CDR3 region is CASTSGHSSYNEQFF. In nucleotides, the CDR3 is TGTGCCAGCACCTCTGGACACAGCTCCTACAATGAGCAGTTCTTC.

This clone was counted between two and nine times. The CDR3 DNA reads TGTGCCAGTAGTATCACAGGGTACGAGCAGTTCTTC. This codes for CASSITGYEQFF. V usage is TRBV19 and J usage is TRBJ2-1; D is possibly TRBD1 (6 bases). The V and J ends lost 3 bases and 10 bases respectively, with 10 bases between them. CDR3 length: 12 residues. The germline CDR1 and CDR2 sequences are LNHDA and SQIVND (reference sequence). Filled out from reference TRBV19 and TRBJ2-1, the complete variable domain reads DGGITQSPKYLFRKEGQNVTLSCEQNLNHDAMYWYRQDPGQGLRLIYYSQIVNDFQKGDIAEGYSVSREKKESFPLTVTSAQKNPTAFYLCASSITGYEQFFGPGTRLTVL.

The chain is built from TRBV16 and TRBJ2-1, with a tentative D call TRBD1 (5 bases). Per germline, CDR1 KGHSY and CDR2 FQNENV. The CDR3 sequence is 13 residues long. Trimming cost V 1 base and J 8 bases, with 9 bases left between them. The CDR3 loop reads CASSQFRADEQFF. The CDR3 bases are TGTGCCAGCAGCCAATTCAGGGCTGATGAGCAGTTCTTC. The variable domain in full, completed from reference TRBV16 and TRBJ2-1, reads GEEVAQTPKHLVRGEGQKAKLYCAPIKGHSYVFWYQQVLKNEFKFLISFQNENVFDETGMPKERFSAKCLPNSPCSLEIQATKLEDSAVYFCASSQFRADEQFFGPGTRLTVL.

This clone appeared a few times. The chain employs TRBV7-2 and TRBJ1-1, with a possible D match to TRBD1 (5 bases). The CDR3 spans 13 residues. In germline, CDR1 is SGHTA, CDR2 FQGNSA. The germline V and J ends were trimmed by 1 base and 3 bases, with 6 bases remaining between them. The CDR3 coding sequence is TGTGCCAGCAGCTTAGGACAGCACACTGAAGCTTTCTTT. Its protein is CASSLGQHTEAFF.

The chain carries TRBV5-1 and TRBJ2-2; 9 bases are a match to TRBD1. V trimming: 3 bases; J trimming: 4 bases; junction bases outside the gene matches: 4. This CDR3 has 15 amino acids. Germline V gene sequence: CDR1 SGHRS, CDR2 YFSETQ. CDR3 region: CASSSGQGGTGELFF. For the CDR3, the DNA is TGCGCCAGCAGCTCGGGACAGGGCGGCACCGGGGAGCTGTTTTTT.

V is TRBV30 and J is TRBJ1-2; possible D gene TRBD1, 5 bases. V gave up 0 bases and J gave up 6 bases, with 11 bases separating them. The CDR3 is 13 amino acids. Germline lookup yields CDR1 GTSNPN and CDR2 SVGIG (reference sequence). The CDR3 coding sequence is TGTGCCTGGAGTGTCTCCCCGGGGGATGGCTACACCTTC. It encodes CAWSVSPGDGYTF.

This clone was seen only a few times. CDR3 nucleotides: TGCAGCGTTGACTTGGGGCTCGGCTACACCTTC. It specifies CSVDLGLGYTF. The chain joins TRBV29-1 to TRBJ1-2; D perhaps matches TRBD1 (5 bases). The V end was cut by 3 bases, the J end by 8 bases, with 10 bases between. Germline lookup yields CDR1 SQVTM and CDR2 ANQGSEA. This CDR3 has 11 residues.

This clone has more than one count but fewer than ten. Distinct nucleotide sequences in the sample also encode this CDR3. V is TRBV30 and J is TRBJ2-7; D unresolved. The CDR3 sequence is 11 residues long. Trimming shortened V by 1 base and J by 2 bases, and 3 bases separated the two germline ends. The germline gives CDR1 GTSNPN, CDR2 SVGIG (reference sequence). The CDR3 loop is CAWSGAYEQYF. The CDR3, as DNA: TGTGCCTGGAGTGGAGCCTACGAGCAGTACTTC.

The V and J genes are TRBV10-3 and TRBJ2-4; D is uncertain. In germline, CDR1 is ENHRY, CDR2 SYGVKD. Trimming stripped 4 bases from V and 16 bases from J, with 11 bases between. This CDR3 region has 10 residues. CDR3 bases: TGTGCCATCAGTGGAAGGCCCGACTACTTC. Translation: CAISGRPDYF.

The chain uses TRBV7-8 and TRBJ2-2; a possible D gene is TRBD2 (6 bases). Trimming stripped 4 bases from V and 4 bases from J, with 19 bases between. There are 17 residues in the CDR3. Germline CDR1 is SGHVS and CDR2 is FQNEAQ. CDR3 sequence: CASSSSLEAGSTGELFF. CDR3 coding DNA: TGTGCCAGCAGCTCCTCCTTAGAGGCGGGGAGCACCGGGGAGCTGTTTTTT.

The chain is built from TRBV30 and TRBJ1-1, with TRBD1 as a possible D gene (5 bases). The germline gives CDR1 GTSNPN, CDR2 SVGIG (reference sequence). This CDR3 is built from 13 residues. V shed 3 bases and J shed 2 bases, with 10 bases lying between them. The CDR3 DNA is TGTGCCTGGAGAGAGGGACTTAACACTGAAGCTTTCTTT. It yields the protein CAWREGLNTEAFF.

The rearrangement links TRBV30 to TRBJ1-4; 9 bases match TRBD1. The J segment lost 8 bases and the V segment lost 2 bases, leaving 18 bases of the junction unmatched. CDR3 length: 18 amino acids. Germline-derived CDR1 and CDR2 are GTSNPN and SVGIG (reference sequence). The CDR3: CAWSPSPGQGFRQEKLFF. CDR3 coding DNA: TGTGCCTGGAGTCCCAGCCCGGGACAGGGTTTTCGGCAAGAAAAACTGTTTTTT.

This clone turned up a few times. The chain joins TRBV11-2 to TRBJ2-2; D is ambiguous. The CDR3 is 12 amino acids. From germline, CDR1 is SGHAT and CDR2 FQNNGV. Trimming cost V 2 bases and J 9 bases, with 7 bases left between them. In DNA form, the CDR3 reads TGTGCCAGCAGCTTAAAGCGTTGGGAGCTGTTTTTT. Translating it yields CASSLKRWELFF.

In this sample, this clone turned up a few times. The genes are TRBV25-1 and TRBJ2-4; unclear D gene. Trimming took 3 bases from V and 7 from J, leaving 4 bases between them. CDR3 size: 11 residues. Looked up from germline, CDR1 is MGHDK and CDR2 is SYGVNS. In DNA, the CDR3 is TGTGCCAGCAGTGATGGGAACATTCAGTACTTC. It codes for CASSDGNIQYF.